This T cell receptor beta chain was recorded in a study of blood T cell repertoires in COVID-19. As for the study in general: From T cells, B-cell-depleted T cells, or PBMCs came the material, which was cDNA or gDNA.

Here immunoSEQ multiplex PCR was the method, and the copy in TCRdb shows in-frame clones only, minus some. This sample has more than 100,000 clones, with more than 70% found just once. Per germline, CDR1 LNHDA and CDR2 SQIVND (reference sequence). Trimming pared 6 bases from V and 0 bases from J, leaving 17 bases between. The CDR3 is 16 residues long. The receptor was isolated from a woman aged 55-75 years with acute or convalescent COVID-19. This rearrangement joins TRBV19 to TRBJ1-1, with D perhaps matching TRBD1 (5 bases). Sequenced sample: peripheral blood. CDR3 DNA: TGTGCCAGTAGGCCTTTCCAGGGTGGGCTGAACACTGAAGCTTTCTTT. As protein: CASRPFQGGLNTEAFF.